The 2 T cell receptor beta chains below come from one sample, sequenced in a study of regulatory T cells in long-lasting Graves disease. As to time point: newly diagnosed GD, antithyroid drugs for less than 3 months. The TCR library was made from RNA that had been extracted from PBMCs in TRIzol. Sequencing libraries for TCR beta were prepared with iRepertoire HTBI primers and Arm-PCR of CDR3 regions. MiXCR was run by TCRdb on the multiplex PCR reads, yielding one entry per CDR3 protein. The table shows some 450,000 distinct CDR3 sequences, with 16% occurring only once. The sample was also reused in another study, on T cells in Graves' hyperthyroidism and ophthalmopathy.

The sequencing used peripheral blood mononuclear cells (PBMCs), collected at new diagnosis, from a patient treated with antithyroid drugs. These receptors all come from a woman in her twenties or thirties with Graves disease.

With regard to this clonotype: A much larger clonotype is one base distant, so this may be a read error. The chain uses TRBV11-3 and TRBJ2-3, with D uncertain. The V gene lost 4 bases and the J gene lost 2 bases, with 10 bases spanning the gap. Germline lookup yields CDR1 SGHNT and CDR2 YENEEA. The CDR3 is made up of 14 amino acids. CDR3 DNA sequence: TGTGCCAGCAGCTCCCTGGACGACACAGATACGCAGTATTTT. Amino acids: CASSSLDDTDTQYF.

There are many counts of this clonotype. This sequence joins TRBV7-3 and TRBJ2-3; D is perhaps TRBD2 (6 bases). Trimming left V 0 bases short and J 9 bases short, with 16 bases between. The germline gives CDR1 SGHTA, CDR2 FQGTGA. The CDR3 extends over 15 amino acids. CDR3 nucleotides: TGTGCCAGCAGCTTAACCGTTGCGGGCCGGGGGACGCAGTATTTT. This translates into CASSLTVAGRGTQYF.